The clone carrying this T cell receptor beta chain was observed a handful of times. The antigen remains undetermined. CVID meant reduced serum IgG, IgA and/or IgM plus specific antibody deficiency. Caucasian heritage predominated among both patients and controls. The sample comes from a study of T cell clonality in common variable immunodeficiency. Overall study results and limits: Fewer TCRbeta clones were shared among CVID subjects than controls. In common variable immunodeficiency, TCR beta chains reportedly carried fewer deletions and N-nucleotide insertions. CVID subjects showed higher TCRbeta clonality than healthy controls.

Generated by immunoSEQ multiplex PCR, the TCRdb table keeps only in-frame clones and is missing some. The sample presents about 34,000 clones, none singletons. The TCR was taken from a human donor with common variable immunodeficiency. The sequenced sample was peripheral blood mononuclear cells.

Incomplete CDR3 DNA: TGCGCCAGCAGGGTTACAGGGTCGGGCTATGGC. This translates into CASRVTGSGYG. The complete CDR3 protein is CASRVTGSGYGYTF. The chain couples TRBV5-1 to TRBJ1-2; a weak D match, TRBD1 (6 bases). From the germline J gene comes the end of the CDR3, since the read stops 3 residues before it. Germline assignment: CDR1 SGHRS and CDR2 YFSETQ. The CDR3 sequence is 14 residues long. V lost 5 bases and J 4 bases, leaving 15 bases between the germline ends.